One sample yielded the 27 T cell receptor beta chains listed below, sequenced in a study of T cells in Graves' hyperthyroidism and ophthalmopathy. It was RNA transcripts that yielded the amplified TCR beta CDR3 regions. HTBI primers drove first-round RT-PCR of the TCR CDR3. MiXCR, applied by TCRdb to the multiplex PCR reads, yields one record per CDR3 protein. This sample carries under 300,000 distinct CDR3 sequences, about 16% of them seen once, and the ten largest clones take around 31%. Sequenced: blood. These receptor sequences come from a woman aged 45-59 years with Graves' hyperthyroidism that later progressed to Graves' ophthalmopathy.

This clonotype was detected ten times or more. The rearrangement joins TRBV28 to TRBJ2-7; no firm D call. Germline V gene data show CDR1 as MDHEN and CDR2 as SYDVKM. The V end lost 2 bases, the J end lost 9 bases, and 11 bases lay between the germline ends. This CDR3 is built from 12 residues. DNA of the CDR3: TGTGCCAGCAGTTTAGCCAATAGAGTGCAGTACTTC. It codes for CASSLANRVQYF.

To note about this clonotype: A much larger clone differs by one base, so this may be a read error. Here the CDR3 reads CASSLEASKYSYNERFF. Here the CDR3 DNA reads TGTGCCAGCAGCTTAGAGGCTAGCAAGTATTCCTACAATGAGCGGTTCTTC. The rearrangement uses TRBV7-2 and TRBJ2-1; a weak D match, TRBD2 (5 bases). From germline, CDR1 is SGHTA and CDR2 FQGNSA. The CDR3 has 17 amino acids.

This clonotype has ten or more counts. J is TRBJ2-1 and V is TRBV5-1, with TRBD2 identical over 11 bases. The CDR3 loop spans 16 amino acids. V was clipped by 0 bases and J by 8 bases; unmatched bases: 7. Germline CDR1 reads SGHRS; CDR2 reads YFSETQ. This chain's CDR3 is CASSLVVAGGPDEQFF. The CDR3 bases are TGCGCCAGCAGCTTGGTGGTAGCGGGAGGGCCCGATGAGCAGTTCTTC.

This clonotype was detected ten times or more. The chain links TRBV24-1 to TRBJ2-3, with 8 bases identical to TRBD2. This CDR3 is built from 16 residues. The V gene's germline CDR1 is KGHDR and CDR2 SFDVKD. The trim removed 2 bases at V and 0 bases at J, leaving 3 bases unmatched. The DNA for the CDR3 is TGTGCCACCAGTGATTGGGCTAGCGGGAGCACAGATACGCAGTATTTT. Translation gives CATSDWASGSTDTQYF.

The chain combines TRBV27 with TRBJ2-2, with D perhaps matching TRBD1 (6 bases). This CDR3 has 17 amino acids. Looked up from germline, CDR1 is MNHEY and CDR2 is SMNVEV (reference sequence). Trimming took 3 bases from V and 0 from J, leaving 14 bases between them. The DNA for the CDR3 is TGTGCCAGCAGTTTTCCGCCAGGGGAGACGAACACCGGGGAGCTGTTTTTT. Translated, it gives CASSFPPGETNTGELFF.

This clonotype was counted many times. The DNA for the CDR3 is TGTGCCAGCTCACCTCCGATCACAGGCGACAATGAGCAGTTCTTC. Protein product: CASSPPITGDNEQFF. The chain joins TRBV18 to TRBJ2-1; TRBD1 might be the D (5 bases). Trimming cost V 3 bases and J 5 bases, with 14 bases left between them. Germline V lookup: CDR1 KGHSH, CDR2 LQKENI. This CDR3 spans 15 amino acids.

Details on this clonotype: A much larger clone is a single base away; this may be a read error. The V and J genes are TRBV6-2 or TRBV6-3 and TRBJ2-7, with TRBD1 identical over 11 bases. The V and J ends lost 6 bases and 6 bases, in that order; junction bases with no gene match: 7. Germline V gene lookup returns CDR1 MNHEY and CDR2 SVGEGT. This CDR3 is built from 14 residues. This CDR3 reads CASRQGQGACEQYF. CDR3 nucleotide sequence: TGTGCCAGCAGGCAAGGACAGGGGGCTTGCGAGCAGTACTTC.

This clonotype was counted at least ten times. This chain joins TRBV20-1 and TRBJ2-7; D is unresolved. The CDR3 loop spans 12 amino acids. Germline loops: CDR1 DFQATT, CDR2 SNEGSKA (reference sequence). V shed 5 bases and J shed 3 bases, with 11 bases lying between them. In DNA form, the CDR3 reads TGCAGTGCTTTGGATCCGATCTACGAGCAGTACTTC. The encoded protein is CSALDPIYEQYF.

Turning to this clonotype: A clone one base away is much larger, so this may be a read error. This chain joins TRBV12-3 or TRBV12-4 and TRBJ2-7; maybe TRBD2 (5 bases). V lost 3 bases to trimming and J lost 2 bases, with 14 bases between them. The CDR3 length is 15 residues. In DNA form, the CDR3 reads TGTGCCAGCAGTTTGGCGGGCCTAAGCCCCTACGAGCAGTACTTC. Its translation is CASSLAGLSPYEQYF.

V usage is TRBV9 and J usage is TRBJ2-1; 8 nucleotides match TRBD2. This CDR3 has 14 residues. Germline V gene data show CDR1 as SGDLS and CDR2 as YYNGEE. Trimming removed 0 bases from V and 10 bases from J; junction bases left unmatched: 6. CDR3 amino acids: CASSVARASGEQFF. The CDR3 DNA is TGTGCCAGCAGCGTAGCTCGGGCTAGCGGGGAGCAGTTCTTC.

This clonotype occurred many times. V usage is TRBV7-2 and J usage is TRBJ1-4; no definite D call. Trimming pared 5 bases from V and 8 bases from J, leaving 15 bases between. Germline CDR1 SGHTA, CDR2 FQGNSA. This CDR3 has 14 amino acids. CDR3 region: CASSPQGLGEKLFF. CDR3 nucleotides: TGTGCCAGCAGCCCACAAGGTTTAGGGGAAAAACTGTTTTTT. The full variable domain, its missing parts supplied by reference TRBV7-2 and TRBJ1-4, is GAGVSQSPSNKVTEKGKDVELRCDPISGHTALYWYRQSLGQGLEFLIYFQGNSAPDKSGLPSDRFSAERTGGSVSTLTIQRTQQEDSAVYLCASSPQGLGEKLFFGSGTQLSVL.

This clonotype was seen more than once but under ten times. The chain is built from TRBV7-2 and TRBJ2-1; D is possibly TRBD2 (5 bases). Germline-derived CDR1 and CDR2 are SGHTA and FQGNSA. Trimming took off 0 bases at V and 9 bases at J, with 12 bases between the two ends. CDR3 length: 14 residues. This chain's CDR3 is CASSLAGEVVEQFF. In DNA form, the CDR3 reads TGTGCCAGCAGCTTAGCGGGAGAGGTGGTTGAGCAGTTCTTC.

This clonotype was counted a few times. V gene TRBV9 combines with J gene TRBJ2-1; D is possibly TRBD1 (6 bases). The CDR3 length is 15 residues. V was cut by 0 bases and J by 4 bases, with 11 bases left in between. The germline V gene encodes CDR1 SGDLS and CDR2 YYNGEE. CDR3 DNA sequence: TGTGCCAGCAGCGTAGATGGACAGACTTACAATGAGCAGTTCTTC. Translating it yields CASSVDGQTYNEQFF.

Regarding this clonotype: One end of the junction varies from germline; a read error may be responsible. The CDR3 loop reads CAGSAGAEQYF. The DNA of the CDR3 is TGTGCCGGCAGCGCAGGGGCCGAGCAGTACTTC. This sequence joins TRBV7-9 and TRBJ2-7, with D perhaps TRBD1 (6 bases). The length of the CDR3 is 11 residues. In germline, CDR1 is SEHNR, CDR2 FQNEAQ (reference sequence).

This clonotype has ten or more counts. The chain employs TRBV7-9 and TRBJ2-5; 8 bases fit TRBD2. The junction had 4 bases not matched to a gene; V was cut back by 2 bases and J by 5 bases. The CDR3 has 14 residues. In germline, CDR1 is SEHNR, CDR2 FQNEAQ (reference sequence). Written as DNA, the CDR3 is TGTGCCAGCAGCTTACGGACTAGCATCGAGACCCAGTACTTC. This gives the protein CASSLRTSIETQYF.

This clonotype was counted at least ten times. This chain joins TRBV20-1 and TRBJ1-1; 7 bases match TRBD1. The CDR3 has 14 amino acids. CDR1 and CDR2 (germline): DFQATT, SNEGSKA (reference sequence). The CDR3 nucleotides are TGCACTGTCCTTCAGGGGGGGCAGGACACTGAAGCTTTCTTT. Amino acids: CTVLQGGQDTEAFF.

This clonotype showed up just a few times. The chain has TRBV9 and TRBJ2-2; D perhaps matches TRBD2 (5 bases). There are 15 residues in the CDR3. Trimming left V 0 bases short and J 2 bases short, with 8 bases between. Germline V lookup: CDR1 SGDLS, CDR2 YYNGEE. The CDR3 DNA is TGTGCCAGCAGCGTAGACGGACTCAACACCGGGGAGCTGTTTTTT. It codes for CASSVDGLNTGELFF. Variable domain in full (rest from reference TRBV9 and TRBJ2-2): DSGVTQTPKHLITATGQRVTLRCSPRSGDLSVYWYQQSLDQGLQFLIQYYNGEERAKGNILERFSAQQFPDLHSELNLSSLELGDSALYFCASSVDGLNTGELFFGEGSRLTVL.

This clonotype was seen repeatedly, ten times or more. The CDR3 region has the DNA TGTGCCAGCAGCTTACCCGGGACTAGCTACGGGGAGCTGTTTTTT. Protein sequence: CASSLPGTSYGELFF. This chain uses TRBV7-2 with TRBJ2-2; TRBD2 matches at 9 bases. V gave up 2 bases and J gave up 7 bases; unmatched junction bases: 5. The germline V gene has CDR1 SGHTA and CDR2 FQGNSA. This CDR3 contains 15 residues.

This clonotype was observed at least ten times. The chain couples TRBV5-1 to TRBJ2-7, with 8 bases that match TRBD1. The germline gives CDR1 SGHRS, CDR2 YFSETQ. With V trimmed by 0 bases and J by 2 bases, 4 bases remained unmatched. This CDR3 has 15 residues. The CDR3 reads CASSLAPGGAYEQYF. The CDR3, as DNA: TGCGCCAGCAGCTTGGCCCCAGGGGGCGCCTACGAGCAGTACTTC.

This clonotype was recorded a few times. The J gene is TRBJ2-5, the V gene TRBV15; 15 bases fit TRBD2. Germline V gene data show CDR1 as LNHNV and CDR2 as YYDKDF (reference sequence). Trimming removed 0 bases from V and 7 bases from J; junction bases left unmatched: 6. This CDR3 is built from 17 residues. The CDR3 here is CATSRDWTSGRAATQYF. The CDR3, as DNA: TGTGCCACCAGCAGAGATTGGACTAGCGGGAGGGCCGCGACCCAGTACTTC.

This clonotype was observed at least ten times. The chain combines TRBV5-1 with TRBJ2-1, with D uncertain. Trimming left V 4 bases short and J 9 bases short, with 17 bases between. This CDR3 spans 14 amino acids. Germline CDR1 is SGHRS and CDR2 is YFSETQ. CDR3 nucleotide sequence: TGCGCCAGCAGCGCCTCTTCGAGTTCCGGTGAGCAGTTCTTC. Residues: CASSASSSSGEQFF.

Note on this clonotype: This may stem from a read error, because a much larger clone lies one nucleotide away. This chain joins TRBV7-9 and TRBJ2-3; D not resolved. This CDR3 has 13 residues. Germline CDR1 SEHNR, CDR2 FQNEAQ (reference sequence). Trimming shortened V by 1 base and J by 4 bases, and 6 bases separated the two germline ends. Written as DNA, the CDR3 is TGTGCCAGCAGCTTAGGGTTGTCAGATACGCAGTATTTT. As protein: CASSLGLSDTQYF.

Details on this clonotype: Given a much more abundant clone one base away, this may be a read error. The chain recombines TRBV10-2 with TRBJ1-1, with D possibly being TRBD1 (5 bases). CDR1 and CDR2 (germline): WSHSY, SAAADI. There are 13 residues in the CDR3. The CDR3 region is CASSPFGTGEAFF. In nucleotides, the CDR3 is TGTGCCAGCAGCCCCTTCGGAACAGGAGAAGCTTTCTTT.

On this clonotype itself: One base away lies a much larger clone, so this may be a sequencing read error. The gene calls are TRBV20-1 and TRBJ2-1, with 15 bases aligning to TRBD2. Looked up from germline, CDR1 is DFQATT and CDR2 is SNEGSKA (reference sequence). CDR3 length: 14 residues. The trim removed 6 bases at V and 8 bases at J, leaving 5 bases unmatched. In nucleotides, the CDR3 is TGCAGTGCCACGGGACTAGCGGGAGGCGATGAGCAGTTCTTC. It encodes CSATGLAGGDEQFF.

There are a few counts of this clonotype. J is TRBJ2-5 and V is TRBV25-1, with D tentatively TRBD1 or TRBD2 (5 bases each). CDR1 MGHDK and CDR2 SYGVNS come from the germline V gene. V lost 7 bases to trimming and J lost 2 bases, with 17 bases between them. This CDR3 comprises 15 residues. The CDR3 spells CASNIKGDVQETQYF. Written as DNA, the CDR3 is TGTGCCAGCAATATTAAAGGGGACGTTCAAGAGACCCAGTACTTC.

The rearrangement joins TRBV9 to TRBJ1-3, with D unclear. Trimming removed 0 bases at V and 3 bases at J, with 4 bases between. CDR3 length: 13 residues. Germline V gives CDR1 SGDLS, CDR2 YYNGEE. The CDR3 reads CASSVGLGNTIYF. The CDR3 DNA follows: TGTGCCAGCAGCGTAGGCCTTGGAAACACCATATATTTT.

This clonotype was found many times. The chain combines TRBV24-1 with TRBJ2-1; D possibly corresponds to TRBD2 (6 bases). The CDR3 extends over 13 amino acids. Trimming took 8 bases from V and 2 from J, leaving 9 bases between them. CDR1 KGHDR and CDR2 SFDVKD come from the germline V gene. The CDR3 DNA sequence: TGTGCCACCACAAGCGGGCCCTACAATGAGCAGTTCTTC. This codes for CATTSGPYNEQFF.